Listed below are T cell receptor beta chains from one sample, sequenced in a study of T cells in Graves' hyperthyroidism and ophthalmopathy. TCRdb re-derived calls from the multiplex PCR reads in MiXCR, one entry per CDR3 protein. The sample holds approximately 420,000 distinct CDR3 sequences, roughly 13% seen once. Material for sequencing was blood. The source is a woman younger than 35 with Graves' hyperthyroidism. The conserved cysteine and the conserved F or W are not part of the CDR3 here. Fields, in order: D gene, J gene, V gene, CDR3 protein. The D gene is left open where the match is weak.

d_gene: NA; j_gene: TRBJ1-6; v_gene: TRBV18; CDR3aa: ASSTSDSLSPLH
d_gene: TRBD2; j_gene: TRBJ2-7; v_gene: TRBV20-1; CDR3aa: SALRGVVTDEQY
d_gene: TRBD1; j_gene: TRBJ2-7; v_gene: TRBV7-2; CDR3aa: ASSLYRTGSYEQY
d_gene: NA; j_gene: TRBJ1-6; v_gene: TRBV6-2/TRBV6-3; CDR3aa: ASSGVGYSPLH
d_gene: TRBD2; j_gene: TRBJ2-3; v_gene: TRBV29-1; CDR3aa: SAGLDSTDTQY
d_gene: TRBD1; j_gene: TRBJ2-3; v_gene: TRBV9; CDR3aa: ASSVDTGASGQDTQY
d_gene: NA; j_gene: TRBJ2-1; v_gene: TRBV7-2; CDR3aa: ASSFRQPKGKQF
d_gene: TRBD2; j_gene: TRBJ2-5; v_gene: TRBV28; CDR3aa: ASRGTSVETQY
d_gene: NA; j_gene: TRBJ2-7; v_gene: TRBV5-1; CDR3aa: ASSFEGNEQY
d_gene: NA; j_gene: TRBJ1-2; v_gene: TRBV3-1; CDR3aa: ASSQIQVGDITNYGYT
d_gene: NA; j_gene: TRBJ1-2; v_gene: TRBV7-2; CDR3aa: ASSLDKEFYGYT
d_gene: NA; j_gene: TRBJ1-1; v_gene: TRBV20-1; CDR3aa: SARDSKGPVEAF
d_gene: NA; j_gene: TRBJ2-5; v_gene: TRBV3-1; CDR3aa: ASSQDLGPTGTQY
d_gene: TRBD1; j_gene: TRBJ2-7; v_gene: TRBV27; CDR3aa: ASSPGTVGIYEQY
d_gene: NA; j_gene: TRBJ2-1; v_gene: TRBV18; CDR3aa: ASSPIRGADGDEQF
d_gene: TRBD1; j_gene: TRBJ2-7; v_gene: TRBV28; CDR3aa: ASSPRTGTTSSYEQY
d_gene: TRBD2; j_gene: TRBJ2-1; v_gene: TRBV7-8; CDR3aa: ASSLDPSGSSYNEQF
d_gene: TRBD2; j_gene: TRBJ2-6; v_gene: TRBV4-1; CDR3aa: ASSQVAGRSGANVLT
d_gene: NA; j_gene: TRBJ1-2; v_gene: TRBV20-1; CDR3aa: SASHGRGGYT
d_gene: TRBD2; j_gene: TRBJ2-1; v_gene: TRBV7-2; CDR3aa: ASSFVAGEGNEQF
d_gene: NA; j_gene: TRBJ2-5; v_gene: TRBV28; CDR3aa: ASSPPVGQGGTQY
d_gene: TRBD1; j_gene: TRBJ1-1; v_gene: TRBV20-1; CDR3aa: SAEKTGGGEAF
d_gene: NA; j_gene: TRBJ2-7; v_gene: TRBV13; CDR3aa: ASSLTGASEQY
d_gene: NA; j_gene: TRBJ1-5; v_gene: TRBV6-2/TRBV6-3; CDR3aa: ASSYYRDTNFGQPQH
d_gene: NA; j_gene: TRBJ2-2; v_gene: TRBV6-2/TRBV6-3; CDR3aa: ASSYTAGRGGGELF
d_gene: TRBD1; j_gene: TRBJ2-1; v_gene: TRBV27; CDR3aa: ASSYRDSYNEQF
d_gene: TRBD2; j_gene: TRBJ2-1; v_gene: TRBV28; CDR3aa: ASSLLDKTSGKSGAYNEQF
d_gene: NA; j_gene: TRBJ1-1; v_gene: TRBV20-1; CDR3aa: SASKGVNTEAF
d_gene: NA; j_gene: TRBJ1-5; v_gene: TRBV28; CDR3aa: ASSMQGRSNQPQH
d_gene: NA; j_gene: TRBJ2-2; v_gene: TRBV6-1; CDR3aa: ASISANTGELF
d_gene: TRBD2; j_gene: TRBJ2-1; v_gene: TRBV7-2; CDR3aa: ASSKRRGGLAVDNEQF
d_gene: NA; j_gene: TRBJ2-1; v_gene: TRBV6-2/TRBV6-3; CDR3aa: ASKDTSYNEQF
d_gene: TRBD2; j_gene: TRBJ2-5; v_gene: TRBV29-1; CDR3aa: SVAGAQETQY
d_gene: NA; j_gene: TRBJ2-3; v_gene: TRBV14; CDR3aa: ASSRRTLAATSTDTQY
d_gene: TRBD2; j_gene: TRBJ2-5; v_gene: TRBV27; CDR3aa: ASGRSSGSLETQY
d_gene: NA; j_gene: TRBJ2-5; v_gene: TRBV6-1; CDR3aa: ASIAVQETQY
d_gene: NA; j_gene: TRBJ2-5; v_gene: TRBV6-2/TRBV6-3; CDR3aa: ASSYEAGTSQETQY
d_gene: NA; j_gene: TRBJ1-2; v_gene: TRBV30; CDR3aa: AWSVQPNYGYT
d_gene: NA; j_gene: TRBJ1-4; v_gene: TRBV28; CDR3aa: ASSLPGPGGEKLF
d_gene: NA; j_gene: TRBJ2-1; v_gene: TRBV12-3/TRBV12-4; CDR3aa: ASSFPGWGAPNEQF
d_gene: NA; j_gene: TRBJ2-1; v_gene: TRBV30; CDR3aa: AWSSLGIAVDYNEQF
d_gene: NA; j_gene: TRBJ2-7; v_gene: TRBV5-5; CDR3aa: ASSRATGLYVSDYEQY